The TCR beta chain described here comes from a study of cytomegalovirus exposure and HLA in healthy donors. TCRdb keeps only in-frame clones here, not all; method: immunoSEQ multiplex PCR. The sample consists of about 57,000 clones, roughly 90% of them appearing once. Germline CDR1 SEHNR, CDR2 FQNEAQ (reference sequence). The CDR3 totals 15 residues. Trimming cost V 1 base and J 0 bases, with 10 bases left between them. Study-level findings and limits: Subsequent analysis showed first-cohort TCR clusters tending to co-occur in roughly 130 validation repertoires. Among the CMV-associated chains, a few were confirmed in vitro as specific for CMV antigens. Diagnosis of cytomegalovirus status made by the classifier reportedly showed high specificity and sensitivity. TCR sequences were mostly rare, though some public TCRs occurred in many donors.

Only a few counts were recorded for this clone. The antigen is unknown. The sequenced material came from PBMCs. V and J are TRBV7-9 and TRBJ2-7, with D tentatively TRBD2 (5 bases). This clonotype originated in a woman younger than 35 in good health and CMV-seronegative. CDR3 DNA: TGTGCCAGCAGCTTAGGTCCGGGAAGCTCCTACGAGCAGTACTTC. Its protein is CASSLGPGSSYEQYF.